This TCR beta chain was identified during a study of blood T cell repertoires in COVID-19. Study-wide background: Samples taken during acute and convalescent COVID-19 were collected in the United States, Italy and Spain.

CDR3 length: 13 amino acids. Trimming pared 7 bases from V and 0 bases from J, leaving 12 bases between. In germline, CDR1 is SQVTM, CDR2 ANQGSEA. Per the study methods: Reference gene primers were amplified, and this amplification served to estimate nucleated cell counts. TCRdb's copy holds only in-frame clones and misses some; the assay was immunoSEQ multiplex PCR. The DNA gave D and trimming, while V, J and clone size come from that table. The repertoire consists of some 140,000 clones, with around 80% occurring once and the leading ten covering approximately 2.4%. Self-reported history from a screening survey and questionnaire set each donor's cohort.

The gene calls are TRBV29-1 and TRBJ1-1; the D gene is possibly TRBD1 (5 bases). This clonotype was obtained from a man aged 40-49 years with acute COVID-19. The specimen was PBMCs or T cells enriched from blood (not recorded which). CDR3 loop: CSGGREVNTEAFF. CDR3 in DNA: TGCAGCGGGGGCAGGGAGGTGAACACTGAAGCTTTCTTT.